This T cell receptor beta chain stems from a study of blood T cell repertoires in COVID-19. V lost 7 bases, J lost 3 bases, and 19 bases lay in between. Germline V gene sequence: CDR1 LNHDA, CDR2 SQIVND (reference sequence). This CDR3 spans 16 amino acids. Sequenced by immunoSEQ multiplex PCR; TCRdb stores in-frame clones only, minus some. The sample consists of approximately 220,000 clones, around 82% of them appearing once. The chain combines TRBV19 with TRBJ1-5; D may be TRBD1 (5 bases). The sample taken for sequencing was peripheral blood. This TCR came from a woman between 65 and 79 years old with acute or convalescent COVID-19. DNA of the CDR3: TGTGCCAGTACCCAAGGACGAAGGGGTTACAATCAGCCCCAGCATTTT. This translates into CASTQGRRGYNQPQHF.